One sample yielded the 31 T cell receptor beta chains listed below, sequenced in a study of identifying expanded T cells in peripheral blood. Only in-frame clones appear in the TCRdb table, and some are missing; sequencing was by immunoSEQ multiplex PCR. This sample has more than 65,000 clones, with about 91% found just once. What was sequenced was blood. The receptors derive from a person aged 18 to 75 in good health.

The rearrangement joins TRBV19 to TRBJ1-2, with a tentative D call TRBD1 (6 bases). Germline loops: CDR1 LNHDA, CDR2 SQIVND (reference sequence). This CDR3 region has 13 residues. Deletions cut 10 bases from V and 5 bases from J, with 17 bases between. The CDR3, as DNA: TGTGCCACCCGACAGGAAAGCCAATATGGCTACACCTTC. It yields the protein CATRQESQYGYTF.

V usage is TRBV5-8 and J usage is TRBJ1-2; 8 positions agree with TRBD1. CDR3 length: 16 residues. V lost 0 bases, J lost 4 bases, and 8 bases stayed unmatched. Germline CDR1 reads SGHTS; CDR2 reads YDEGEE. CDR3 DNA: TGTGCCAGCAGCTTGGTGGGACAGGACCCACCCTATGGCTACACCTTC. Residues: CASSLVGQDPPYGYTF.

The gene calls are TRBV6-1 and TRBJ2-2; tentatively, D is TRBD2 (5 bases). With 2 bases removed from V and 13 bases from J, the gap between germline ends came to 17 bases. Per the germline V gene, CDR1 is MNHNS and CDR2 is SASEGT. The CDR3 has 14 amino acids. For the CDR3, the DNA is TGTGCCAGCAGTGAAAAACGGGCGGGCGGAGTGCTGTTTTTT. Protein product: CASSEKRAGGVLFF.

The DNA of the CDR3 is TGTGCCAGTAGTATGGACCGCGGTTCTGGCTACACCTTC. Translated, it gives CASSMDRGSGYTF. The chain combines TRBV19 with TRBJ1-2; unclear D gene. Trimming left V 3 bases short and J 7 bases short, with 12 bases between. Germline V CDR1 and CDR2: LNHDA, SQIVND (reference sequence). The CDR3 sequence is 13 residues long.

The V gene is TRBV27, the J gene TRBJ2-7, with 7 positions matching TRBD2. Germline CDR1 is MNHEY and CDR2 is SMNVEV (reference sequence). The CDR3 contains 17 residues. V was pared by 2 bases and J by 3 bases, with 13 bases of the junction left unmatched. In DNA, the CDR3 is TGTGCCAGCAGTTTAAGTAAAGTGATCCAGCGGGGCTACGAGCAGTACTTC. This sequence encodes CASSLSKVIQRGYEQYF.

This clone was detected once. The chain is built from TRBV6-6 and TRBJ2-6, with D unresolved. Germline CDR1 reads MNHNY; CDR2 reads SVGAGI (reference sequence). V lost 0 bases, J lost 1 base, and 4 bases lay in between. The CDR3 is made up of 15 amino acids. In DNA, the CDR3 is TGTGCCAGCAGTTACTCGGATTCTGGGGCCAACGTCCTGACTTTC. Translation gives CASSYSDSGANVLTF.

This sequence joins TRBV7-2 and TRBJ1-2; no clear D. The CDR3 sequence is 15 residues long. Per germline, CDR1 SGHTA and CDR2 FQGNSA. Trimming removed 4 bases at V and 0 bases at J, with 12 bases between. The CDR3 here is CASSSHFLANYGYTF. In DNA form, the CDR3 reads TGTGCCAGCAGCTCCCACTTTTTAGCTAACTATGGCTACACCTTC.

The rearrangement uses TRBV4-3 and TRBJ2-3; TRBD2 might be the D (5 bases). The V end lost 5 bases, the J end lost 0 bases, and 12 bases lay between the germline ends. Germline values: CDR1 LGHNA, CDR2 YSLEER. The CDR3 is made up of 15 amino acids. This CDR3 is CASSSQLDSTDTQYF. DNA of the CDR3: TGCGCCAGCAGCTCACAACTAGATAGCACAGATACGCAGTATTTT.

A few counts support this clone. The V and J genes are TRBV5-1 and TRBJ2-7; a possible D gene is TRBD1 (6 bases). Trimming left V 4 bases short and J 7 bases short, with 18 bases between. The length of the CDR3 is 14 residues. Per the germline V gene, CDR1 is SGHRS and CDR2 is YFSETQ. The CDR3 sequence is CASSHAGTSVEQYF. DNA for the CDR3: TGCGCCAGCAGCCACGCAGGGACAAGTGTGGAGCAGTACTTC.

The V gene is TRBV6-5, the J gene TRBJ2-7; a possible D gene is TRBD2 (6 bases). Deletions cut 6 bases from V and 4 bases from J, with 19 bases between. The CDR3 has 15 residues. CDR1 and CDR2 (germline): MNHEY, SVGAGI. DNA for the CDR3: TGTGCCAGCAGGCGAACGCTTAGCGGCCCATACGAGCAGTACTTC. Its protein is CASRRTLSGPYEQYF.

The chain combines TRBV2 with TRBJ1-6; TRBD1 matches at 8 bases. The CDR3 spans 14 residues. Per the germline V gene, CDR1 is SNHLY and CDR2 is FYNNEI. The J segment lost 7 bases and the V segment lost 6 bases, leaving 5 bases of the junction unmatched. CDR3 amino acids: CASRLSGGNSPLHF. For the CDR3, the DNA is TGTGCCAGCAGATTATCAGGGGGCAATTCACCCCTCCACTTT. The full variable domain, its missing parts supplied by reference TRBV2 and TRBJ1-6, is EPEVTQTPSHQVTQMGQEVILRCVPISNHLYFYWYRQILGQKVEFLVSFYNNEISEKSEIFDDQFSVERPDGSNFTLKIRSTKLEDSAMYFCASRLSGGNSPLHFGNGTRLTVT.

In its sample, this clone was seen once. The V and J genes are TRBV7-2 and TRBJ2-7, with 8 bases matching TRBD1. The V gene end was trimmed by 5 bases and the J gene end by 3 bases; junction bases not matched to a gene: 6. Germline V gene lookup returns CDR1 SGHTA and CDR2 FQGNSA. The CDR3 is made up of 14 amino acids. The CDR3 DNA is TGTGCCAGCAGCCTGGACAGGGTTAGCTACGAGCAGTACTTC. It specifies CASSLDRVSYEQYF.

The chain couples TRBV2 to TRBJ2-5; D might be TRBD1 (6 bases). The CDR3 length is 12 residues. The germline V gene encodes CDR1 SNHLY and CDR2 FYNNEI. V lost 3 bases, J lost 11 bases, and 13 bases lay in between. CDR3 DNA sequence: TGTGCCAGCAGTGAGCAGGGGCCCAGGCAGTACTTC. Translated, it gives CASSEQGPRQYF. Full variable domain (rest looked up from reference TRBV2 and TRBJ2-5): EPEVTQTPSHQVTQMGQEVILRCVPISNHLYFYWYRQILGQKVEFLVSFYNNEISEKSEIFDDQFSVERPDGSNFTLKIRSTKLEDSAMYFCASSEQGPRQYFGPGTRLLVL.

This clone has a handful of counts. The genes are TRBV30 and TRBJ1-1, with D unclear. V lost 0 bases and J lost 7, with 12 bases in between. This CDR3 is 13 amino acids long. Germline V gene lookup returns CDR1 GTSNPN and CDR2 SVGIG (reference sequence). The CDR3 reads CAWSVLMVSEAFF. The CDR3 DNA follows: TGTGCCTGGAGTGTACTTATGGTTAGTGAAGCTTTCTTT.

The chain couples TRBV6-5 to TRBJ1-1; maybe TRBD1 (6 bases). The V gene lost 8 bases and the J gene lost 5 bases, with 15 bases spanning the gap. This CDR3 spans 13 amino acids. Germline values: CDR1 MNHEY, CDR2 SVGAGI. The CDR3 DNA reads TGTGCCAGCCGGGGGCCCCTTGATACTGAAGCTTTCTTT. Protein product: CASRGPLDTEAFF.

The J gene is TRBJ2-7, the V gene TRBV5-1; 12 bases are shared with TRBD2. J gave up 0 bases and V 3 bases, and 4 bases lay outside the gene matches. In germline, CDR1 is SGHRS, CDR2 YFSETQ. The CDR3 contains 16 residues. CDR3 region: CASSSLTSGSSYEQYF. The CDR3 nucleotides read TGCGCCAGCAGCTCCTTGACTAGCGGGAGCTCCTACGAGCAGTACTTC.

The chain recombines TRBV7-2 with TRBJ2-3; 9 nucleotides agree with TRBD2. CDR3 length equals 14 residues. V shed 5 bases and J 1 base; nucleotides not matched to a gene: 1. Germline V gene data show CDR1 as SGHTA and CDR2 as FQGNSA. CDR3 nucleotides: TGTGCCAGCAGCCGGACTAGCGGCACAGATACGCAGTATTTT. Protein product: CASSRTSGTDTQYF.

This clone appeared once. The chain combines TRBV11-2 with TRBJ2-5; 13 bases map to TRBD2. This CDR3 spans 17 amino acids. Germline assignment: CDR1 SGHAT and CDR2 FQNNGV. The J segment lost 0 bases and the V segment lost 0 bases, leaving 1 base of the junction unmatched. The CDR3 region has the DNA TGTGCCAGCAGCTTAGAACTAGCGGGAGGGTACCAAGAGACCCAGTACTTC. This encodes CASSLELAGGYQETQYF.

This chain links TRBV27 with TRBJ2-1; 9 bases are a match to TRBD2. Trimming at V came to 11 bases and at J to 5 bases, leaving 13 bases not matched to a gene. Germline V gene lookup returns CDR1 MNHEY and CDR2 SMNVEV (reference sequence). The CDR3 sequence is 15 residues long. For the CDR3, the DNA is TGTGCCGCGTCCGGGGAAGCGGGGGGAAACAATGAGCAGTTCTTC. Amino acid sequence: CAASGEAGGNNEQFF.

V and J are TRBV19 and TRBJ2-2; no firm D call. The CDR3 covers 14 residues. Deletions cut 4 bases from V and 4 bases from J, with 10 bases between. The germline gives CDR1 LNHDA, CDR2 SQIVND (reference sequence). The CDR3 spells CASSTPASTGELFF. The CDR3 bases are TGTGCCAGTAGTACCCCCGCGAGCACCGGGGAGCTGTTTTTT.

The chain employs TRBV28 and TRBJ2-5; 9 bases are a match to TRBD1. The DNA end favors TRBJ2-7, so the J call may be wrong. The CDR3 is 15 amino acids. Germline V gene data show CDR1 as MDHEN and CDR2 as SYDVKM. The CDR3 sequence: CASSPGDRATYEQYF. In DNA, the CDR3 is TGTGCCAGCAGTCCCGGGGACAGGGCGACCTACGAGCAGTACTTC.

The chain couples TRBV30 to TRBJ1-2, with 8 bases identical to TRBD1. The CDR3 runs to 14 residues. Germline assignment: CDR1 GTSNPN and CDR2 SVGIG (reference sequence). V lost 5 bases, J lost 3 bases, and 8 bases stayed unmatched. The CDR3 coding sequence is TGTGCCTGGGGGACCGGACAGGGATACTATGGCTACACCTTC. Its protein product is CAWGTGQGYYGYTF.

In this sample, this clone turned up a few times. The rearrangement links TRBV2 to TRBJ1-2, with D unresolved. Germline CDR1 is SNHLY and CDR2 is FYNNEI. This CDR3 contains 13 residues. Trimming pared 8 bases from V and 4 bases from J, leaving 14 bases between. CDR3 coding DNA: TGTGCCAGCCAACATACGGCTCTCTATGGCTACACCTTC. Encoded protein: CASQHTALYGYTF. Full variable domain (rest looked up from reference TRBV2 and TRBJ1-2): EPEVTQTPSHQVTQMGQEVILRCVPISNHLYFYWYRQILGQKVEFLVSFYNNEISEKSEIFDDQFSVERPDGSNFTLKIRSTKLEDSAMYFCASQHTALYGYTFGSGTRLTVV.

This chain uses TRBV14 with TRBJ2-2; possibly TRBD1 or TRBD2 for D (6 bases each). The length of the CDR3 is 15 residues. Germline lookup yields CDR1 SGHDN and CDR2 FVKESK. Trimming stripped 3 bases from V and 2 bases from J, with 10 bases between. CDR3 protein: CASSQRGVNTGELFF. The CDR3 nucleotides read TGTGCCAGCAGCCAGAGGGGGGTTAACACCGGGGAGCTGTTTTTT. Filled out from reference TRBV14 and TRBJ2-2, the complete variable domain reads EAGVTQFPSHSVIEKGQTVTLRCDPISGHDNLYWYRRVMGKEIKFLLHFVKESKQDESGMPNNRFLAERTGGTYSTLKVQPAELEDSGVYFCASSQRGVNTGELFFGEGSRLTVL.

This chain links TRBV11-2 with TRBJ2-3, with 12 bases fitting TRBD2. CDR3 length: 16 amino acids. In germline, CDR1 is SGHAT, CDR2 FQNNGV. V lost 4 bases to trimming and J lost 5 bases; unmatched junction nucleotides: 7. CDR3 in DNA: TGTGCCAGCAGCTGGCGACTAGCGGGAGATAGAGATACGCAGTATTTT. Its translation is CASSWRLAGDRDTQYF.

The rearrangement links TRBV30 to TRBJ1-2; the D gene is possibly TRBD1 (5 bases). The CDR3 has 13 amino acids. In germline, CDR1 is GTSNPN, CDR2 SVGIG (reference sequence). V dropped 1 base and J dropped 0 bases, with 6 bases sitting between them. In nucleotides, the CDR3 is TGTGCCTGGAGTGAAGGGGCTAACTATGGCTACACCTTC. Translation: CAWSEGANYGYTF.

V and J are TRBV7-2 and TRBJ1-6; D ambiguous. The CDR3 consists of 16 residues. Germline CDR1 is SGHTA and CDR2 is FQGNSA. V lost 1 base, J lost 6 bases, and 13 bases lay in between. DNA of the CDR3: TGTGCCAGCAGCTTAGACGGACCAGTGGGTAATTCACCCCTCCACTTT. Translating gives CASSLDGPVGNSPLHF.

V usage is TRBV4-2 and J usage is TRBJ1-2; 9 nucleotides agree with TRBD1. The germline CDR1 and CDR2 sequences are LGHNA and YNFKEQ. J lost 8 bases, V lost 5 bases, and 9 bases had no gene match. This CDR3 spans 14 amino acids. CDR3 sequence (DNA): TGTGCCAGCAGCTTGGTCGGACAGGGGACCGGCTACACCTTC. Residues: CASSLVGQGTGYTF.

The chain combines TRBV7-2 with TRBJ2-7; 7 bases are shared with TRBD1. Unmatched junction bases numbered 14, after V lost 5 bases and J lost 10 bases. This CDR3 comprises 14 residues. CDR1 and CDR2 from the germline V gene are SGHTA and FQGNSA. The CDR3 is CASSATGTARDQYF. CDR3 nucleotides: TGTGCCAGCAGCGCCACCGGGACAGCCCGCGATCAGTACTTC. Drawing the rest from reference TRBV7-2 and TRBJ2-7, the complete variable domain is GAGVSQSPSNKVTEKGKDVELRCDPISGHTALYWYRQSLGQGLEFLIYFQGNSAPDKSGLPSDRFSAERTGGSVSTLTIQRTQQEDSAVYLCASSATGTARDQYFGPGTRLTVT.

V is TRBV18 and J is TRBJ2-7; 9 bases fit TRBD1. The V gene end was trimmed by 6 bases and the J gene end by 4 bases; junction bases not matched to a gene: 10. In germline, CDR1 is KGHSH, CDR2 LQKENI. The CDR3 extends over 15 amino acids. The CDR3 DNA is TGTGCCAGCTCCGAATGGGCAGGGACAGGGTACGAGCAGTACTTC. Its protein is CASSEWAGTGYEQYF.

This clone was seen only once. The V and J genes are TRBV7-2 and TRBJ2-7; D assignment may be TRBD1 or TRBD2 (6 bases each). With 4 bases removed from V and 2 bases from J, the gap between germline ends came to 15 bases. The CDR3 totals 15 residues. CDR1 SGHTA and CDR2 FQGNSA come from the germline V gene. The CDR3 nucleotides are TGTGCCAGCAGCTCCTCGGTGGGGGGCCCCTACGAGCAGTACTTC. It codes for CASSSSVGGPYEQYF.